A single sample is the source of the 12 T cell receptor beta chains below, sequenced in a study of tumor-infiltrating lymphocytes in primary liver carcinoma. Co-extracting RNA and DNA was done with about 18-33 mg of unsorted bulk tissue as input. Starting from approximately 470 ng of total RNA, TCR beta cDNA was produced with a primer in the constant region. It was through three nested multiplex PCR rounds of slightly modified ARM-PCR that TCR beta libraries arose. Use of TRBV1-TRBV30 forward primers with a C-beta reverse primer characterized the first two PCR rounds, which lasted around 11 cycles each. TCRdb fed the multiplex PCR reads into MiXCR, producing one record per CDR3 protein. The sample comprises approximately 64,000 distinct CDR3 sequences, about 65% of which are singletons, and about 40% rests with the top ten. Sequencing input: liver tumor tissue from sampling region 4. As for subset: tumor region T4, right-lateral pole. These TCRs come from a middle-aged man with primary liver carcinoma and hepatitis B virus infection.

This clonotype showed up many times. A much bigger clone sits one base away, suggesting this may be a read error. This rearrangement joins TRBV11-1 to TRBJ2-7; D not certain. Germline V CDR1 and CDR2: SGHAT, FQDESV (reference sequence). This CDR3 has 13 residues. CDR3 coding DNA: TGTGCCAGCAGGGGGAAGCGATCCTACGAGCCGTACTTC. The encoded protein is CASRGKRSYEPYF. Drawing the rest from reference TRBV11-1 and TRBJ2-7, the complete variable domain is EAEVAQSPRYKITEKSQAVAFWCDPISGHATLYWYRQILGQGPELLVQFQDESVVDDSQLPKDRFSAERLKGVDSTLKIQPAELGDSAMYLCASRGKRSYEPYFGPGTRLTVT.

With regard to this clonotype: One base away lies a much larger clone, so this may be a sequencing read error. The conserved closing phenylalanine or tryptophan is absent in this CDR3, likely reflecting a read error. This chain connects TRBV11-2 to TRBJ2-1; D is uncertain. This CDR3 has 11 residues. Germline V CDR1 and CDR2: SGHAT, FQNNGV. CDR3 in DNA: TGTACCAGCAGCCCCGGTAATGAGCAGTTCCTC. It yields the protein CTSSPGNEQFL.

A word on this clonotype: The junction shows a germline mismatch at one end, possibly a read error. The V call is TRBV4-1, the J call TRBJ1-2; the match to TRBD1 covers 8 bases. The CDR3 runs 14 residues. Germline V gene sequence: CDR1 MGHRA, CDR2 YSYEKL. The CDR3 DNA sequence: TGCGCCGGCAGCCAGGGGGACAGGAACTGTGGCTACACCTTC. Its protein product is CAGSQGDRNCGYTF.

A single count supports this clonotype. As the CDR3 is not closed by the conserved phenylalanine or tryptophan, this likely results from a read error. The chain recombines TRBV5-1 with TRBJ1-1; the D is unclear. This CDR3 comprises 13 residues. Germline values: CDR1 SGHRS, CDR2 YFSETQ. The chain's CDR3 is CANSFGPNTEAFV. For the CDR3, the DNA is TGCGCCAACAGCTTCGGTCCGAACACTGAAGCTTTCGTT.

Worth noting for this clonotype: The junction and the germline gene differ at one end; a read error may be behind it. The V gene is TRBV5-6, the J gene TRBJ2-7; D call uncertain. There are 12 residues in the CDR3. Germline V gives CDR1 SGHDT, CDR2 YYEEEE. CDR3 sequence: CASSMECDEQYF. For the CDR3, the DNA is TGTGCCAGCAGCATGGAGTGTGACGAGCAATACTTC.

This clonotype was seen repeatedly, ten times or more. The V gene is TRBV28, the J gene TRBJ2-1, with 8 bases fitting TRBD2. V gave up 4 bases and J gave up 4 bases; unmatched junction bases: 6. This CDR3 is built from 15 residues. Germline CDR1 and CDR2: MDHEN and SYDVKM. CDR3 loop: CASSSQAGVYNEQFF. For the CDR3, the DNA is TGTGCCAGCAGTTCTCAAGCGGGAGTATACAATGAGCAGTTCTTC.

As regards this clonotype: A much more abundant neighbour one base away suggests this may be a read error. The chain is built from TRBV28 and TRBJ1-5; no clear D. Germline CDR1 MDHEN, CDR2 SYDVKM. This CDR3 is built from 17 residues. CDR3 loop: CASNLYHFSSANQPQHF. CDR3 DNA: TGTGCCAGCAATTTATATCACTTTTCGAGTGCGAATCAGCCCCAGCATTTT.

The V gene is TRBV6-5, the J gene TRBJ2-3; 11 bases are a match to TRBD1. This CDR3 has 17 amino acids. V was clipped by 4 bases and J by 5 bases; unmatched bases: 11. Germline V gives CDR1 MNHEY, CDR2 SVGAGI. Written as DNA, the CDR3 is TGTGCCAGCAGTTCCGAGACGCCGGGACAGGGGGGAGATACGCAGTATTTT. As protein: CASSSETPGQGGDTQYF.

In its sample, this clonotype was seen many times. The CDR3 loop reads CASSLAPASYEQYF. The CDR3 DNA follows: TGTGCCAGCAGCTTAGCGCCGGCCTCCTACGAGCAGTACTTC. The V call is TRBV11-1, the J call TRBJ2-7; no definite D call. Germline V CDR1 and CDR2: SGHAT, FQDESV (reference sequence). The V and J ends lost 0 bases and 0 bases respectively, with 6 bases between them. This CDR3 has 14 residues.

This sequence joins TRBV11-2 and TRBJ2-5; D is unresolved. CDR3 size: 16 residues. Germline values: CDR1 SGHAT, CDR2 FQNNGV. Trimming took off 5 bases at V and 14 bases at J, with 30 bases between the two ends. CDR3 residues: CASSHTPGVGKETQYF. The CDR3 DNA reads TGTGCCAGCAGCCATACTCCTGGCGTGGGGAAAGAGACGCAATACTTC.

On this clonotype itself: The germline gene is not matched at one end of the junction; a read error may be the cause. The chain joins TRBV11-2 to TRBJ2-5, with D possibly matching TRBD2 (5 bases). The CDR3 consists of 13 residues. Germline CDR1 is SGHAT and CDR2 is FQNNGV. CDR3 loop: CPSGFGVGETQYF. CDR3 coding DNA: TGTCCCAGCGGCTTCGGGGTCGGAGAGACCCAATACTTC.

A note on this clonotype: Relative to the germline gene, one junction end is altered; a read error may explain this. This chain links TRBV5-1 with TRBJ1-1; perhaps TRBD1 as D (5 bases). Germline CDR1 is SGHRS and CDR2 is YFSETQ. CDR3 length: 13 amino acids. The DNA of the CDR3 is TGCGCCGACAGCTTCGGTCCGAACACTGAAGCTTCCTTT. Protein: CADSFGPNTEASF. The entire variable domain, with the rest obtained from reference TRBV5-1 and TRBJ1-1, is as follows: KAGVTQTPRYLIKTRGQQVTLSCSPISGHRSVSWYQQTPGQGLQFLFEYFSETQRNKGNFPGRFSGRQFSNSRSEMNVSTLELGDSALYLCADSFGPNTEASFGQGTRLTVV.